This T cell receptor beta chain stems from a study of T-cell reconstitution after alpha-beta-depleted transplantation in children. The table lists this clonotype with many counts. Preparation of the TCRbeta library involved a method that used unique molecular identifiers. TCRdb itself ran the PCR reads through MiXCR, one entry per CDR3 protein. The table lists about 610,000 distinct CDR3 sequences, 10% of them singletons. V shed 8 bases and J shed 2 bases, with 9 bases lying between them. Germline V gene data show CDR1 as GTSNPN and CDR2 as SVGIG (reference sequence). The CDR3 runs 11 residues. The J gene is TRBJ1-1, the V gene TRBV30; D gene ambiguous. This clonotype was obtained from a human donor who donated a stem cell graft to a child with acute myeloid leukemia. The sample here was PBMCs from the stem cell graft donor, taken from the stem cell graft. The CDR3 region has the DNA TGTGCCCGATTGTCAAACACTGAAGCTTTCTTT. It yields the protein CARLSNTEAFF.